Each of the 15 T cell receptor beta chains below was sequenced from the same sample in a study of early T cells in non-severe SARS-CoV-2 infection. MiXCR, run by TCRdb on the 5' RACE reads, gives a single entry per CDR3 protein. The profile shows around 50,000 distinct CDR3 sequences, roughly 6.5% of them singletons. Sequencing was done on a sample of whole blood. The source is an adult who was a healthcare worker with PCR-confirmed SARS-CoV-2 infection or an uninfected control (not recorded which).

At least ten counts were recorded for this clonotype. This chain uses TRBV12-3 or TRBV12-4 with TRBJ2-1, with 12 positions matching TRBD2. This CDR3 has 15 residues. Germline trimming cut 3 bases from V and 5 bases from J; bases unmatched to any gene: 2. The CDR3 sequence: CASSFRTSGNNEQFF. For the CDR3, the DNA is TGTGCCAGCAGTTTTCGGACTAGCGGGAACAATGAGCAGTTCTTC.

This clonotype was observed many times. This chain joins TRBV7-3 and TRBJ1-1; D gene unclear. CDR1 and CDR2 from the germline V gene are SGHTA and FQGTGA. This CDR3 comprises 12 residues. Trimming left V 5 bases short and J 1 base short, with 5 bases between. In DNA, the CDR3 is TGTGCCAGCAGCAAATGGAACACTGAAGCTTTCTTT. This sequence encodes CASSKWNTEAFF.

The chain joins TRBV7-9 to TRBJ1-1; 7 nucleotides agree with TRBD1. The CDR3 consists of 16 residues. After removal of 5 bases from V and 1 base from J, the junction contained 10 bases not matched to a gene. CDR1 is SEHNR, CDR2 FQNEAQ, per germline (reference sequence). This CDR3 reads CASSLVQGSGNTEAFF. CDR3 nucleotides: TGTGCCAGCAGCCTAGTACAGGGGAGCGGGAACACTGAAGCTTTCTTT.

V usage is TRBV28 and J usage is TRBJ1-6; 7 positions agree with TRBD1. After removal of 5 bases from V and 5 bases from J, the junction contained 6 bases not matched to a gene. Looked up from germline, CDR1 is MDHEN and CDR2 is SYDVKM. CDR3 length equals 15 residues. The CDR3 nucleotides read TGTGCCAGCAGTACGGGGACAGCCCATAATTCACCCCTCCACTTT. Encoded protein: CASSTGTAHNSPLHF.

The table lists this clonotype with many counts. The V and J genes are TRBV20-1 and TRBJ2-7, with D unclear. The ends were cut back, 5 bases at V and 0 bases at J, with 14 bases in the middle. This CDR3 spans 14 amino acids. Germline V gene lookup returns CDR1 DFQATT and CDR2 SNEGSKA (reference sequence). The CDR3 coding sequence is TGCAGTGCTTTATCCTCATCTAGCTCCTACGAGCAGTACTTC. This codes for CSALSSSSSYEQYF.

This clonotype has only a few counts. The J gene is TRBJ2-1, the V gene TRBV11-2; D is uncertain. Between the trimmed V and J ends, which lost 5 bases and 2 bases, there was a span of 19 bases. Germline V lookup: CDR1 SGHAT, CDR2 FQNNGV. The CDR3 is 17 residues long. The CDR3 coding sequence is TGTGCCAGCAGCCGCGTAACTGTCCTATCCACCTACAATGAGCAGTTCTTC. It yields the protein CASSRVTVLSTYNEQFF.

This clonotype was seen ten or more times. V gene TRBV19 combines with J gene TRBJ1-5; no reliable D call. This CDR3 spans 15 amino acids. CDR1 and CDR2 (germline): LNHDA, SQIVND (reference sequence). V was clipped by 3 bases and J by 0 bases, with 9 bases between them. The CDR3 nucleotides are TGTGCCAGTAGTATTACAGCCGATAGCAATCAGCCCCAGCATTTT. This translates into CASSITADSNQPQHF. The variable domain in full, with the rest retrieved from reference TRBV19 and TRBJ1-5, is DGGITQSPKYLFRKEGQNVTLSCEQNLNHDAMYWYRQDPGQGLRLIYYSQIVNDFQKGDIAEGYSVSREKKESFPLTVTSAQKNPTAFYLCASSITADSNQPQHFGDGTRLSIL.

The V and J genes are TRBV28 and TRBJ1-1, with TRBD1 matching over 9 bases. CDR1 is MDHEN and CDR2 is SYDVKM in the germline V gene. J lost 5 bases, V lost 4 bases, and 5 bases had no gene match. CDR3 size: 14 residues. The CDR3 reads CASSSTGGTTEAFF. The CDR3 DNA follows: TGTGCCAGCAGTTCAACAGGGGGCACAACTGAAGCTTTCTTT.

A few counts support this clonotype. The V call is TRBV7-2, the J call TRBJ1-1; D is uncertain. V was pared by 8 bases and J by 0 bases, with 7 bases between. This CDR3 contains 12 residues. The V gene's germline CDR1 is SGHTA and CDR2 FQGNSA. CDR3 DNA: TGTGCCAGCGGCGCCATGAACACTGAAGCTTTCTTT. This translates into CASGAMNTEAFF.

The chain is built from TRBV5-5 and TRBJ1-4, with TRBD1 matching over 9 bases. Trimming at V came to 4 bases and at J to 0 bases, leaving 7 bases not matched to a gene. CDR1 SGHKS and CDR2 YYEKEE come from the germline V gene (reference sequence). This CDR3 contains 17 residues. CDR3 sequence (DNA): TGTGCCAGCAGCATCCGGGACAGGGCAGCAACTAATGAAAAACTGTTTTTT. Amino acid sequence: CASSIRDRAATNEKLFF.

This clonotype was detected many times. The V and J genes are TRBV7-2 and TRBJ1-6; D is perhaps TRBD1 (5 bases). The CDR3 runs to 15 residues. V was cut by 0 bases and J by 7 bases, with 10 bases left in between. Germline CDR1 SGHTA, CDR2 FQGNSA. CDR3 in amino acids: CASSLAIRGNSPLHF. The CDR3 bases are TGTGCCAGCAGCTTAGCGATCCGGGGGAATTCACCCCTCCACTTT.

CDR3 protein: CASRRDRRGSSTDTQYF. The CDR3 DNA is TGTGCCAGCAGGAGGGACAGGAGGGGTTCTAGCACAGATACGCAGTATTTT. The chain has TRBV2 and TRBJ2-3, with 8 bases lining up with TRBD1. With V trimmed by 6 bases and J by 0 bases, 11 bases remained unmatched. The CDR3 loop spans 17 amino acids. Germline V gene data show CDR1 as SNHLY and CDR2 as FYNNEI.

This clonotype was counted ten times or more. The V and J genes are TRBV19 and TRBJ2-3; D remains unclear. V lost 4 bases and J 4 bases, leaving 9 bases between the germline ends. Germline V lookup: CDR1 LNHDA, CDR2 SQIVND (reference sequence). The CDR3 extends over 13 amino acids. The DNA of the CDR3 is TGTGCCAGTAGTAACTCACACGCAGATACGCAGTATTTT. The encoded protein is CASSNSHADTQYF.

This clonotype was observed a few times. The chain recombines TRBV20-1 with TRBJ1-6, with 8 bases identical to TRBD1. Germline V CDR1 and CDR2: DFQATT, SNEGSKA (reference sequence). Trimming cost V 5 bases and J 9 bases; bases outside gene matches: 6. The CDR3 covers 13 residues. CDR3 bases: TGCAGTGCTCCTAGGACAGGGACTTCACCCCTCCACTTT. This codes for CSAPRTGTSPLHF.

This clonotype was seen many times. CDR3: CSAGDRGSSYNSPLHF. The CDR3, as DNA: TGCAGTGCGGGGGACAGGGGAAGCTCCTATAATTCACCCCTCCACTTT. The chain combines TRBV20-1 with TRBJ1-6; 10 bases match TRBD1. Germline V gene sequence: CDR1 DFQATT, CDR2 SNEGSKA (reference sequence). CDR3 size: 16 residues. V lost 6 bases and J lost 0; bases outside the gene matches: 5.